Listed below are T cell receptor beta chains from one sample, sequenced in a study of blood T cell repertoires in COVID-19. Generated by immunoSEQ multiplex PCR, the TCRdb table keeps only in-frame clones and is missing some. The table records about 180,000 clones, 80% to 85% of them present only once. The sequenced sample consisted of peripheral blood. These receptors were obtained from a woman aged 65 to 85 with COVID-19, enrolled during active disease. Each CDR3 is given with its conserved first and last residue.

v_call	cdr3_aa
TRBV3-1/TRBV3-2	CASSQNPGQSYEQYF
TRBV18	CASSLTTGGRNTGELFF
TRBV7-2	CASSSGQALQPQHF
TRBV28	CASNQGVQPQHF
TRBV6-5	CASSPTSGREYEQYF
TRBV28	CASSLYGWTGAKNIQYF
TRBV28	CASSLRRGVSYEQYF
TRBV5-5	CASRELRWGEAFF
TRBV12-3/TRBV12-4	CASSFGVEKLFF
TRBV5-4	CASSSQGVGETQYF
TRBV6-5	CASSYSSRQGEAFF
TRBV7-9	CASIPRDRVTEAFF
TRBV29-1	CSVVGGSYYEQYF
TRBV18	CASSPPAGTTIYNEQFF
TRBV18	CASSPTGNPNEKLFF
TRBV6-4	CASRPDRGRGAFF
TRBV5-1	CASSRGPSYEQYF
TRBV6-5	CASTSSGPYNEQFF
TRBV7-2	CASSLARESSYEQYF
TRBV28	CASRGQGKKTEAFF
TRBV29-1	CSVAGTGITDTQYF
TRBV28	CASSPHGGYNEKLFF